The 5 T cell receptor beta chains below come from one sample, sequenced in a study of shared clonotypes between healthy human individuals (dated by TCRdb to 2018 to 2020). CD8 naive samples were obtained by positive selection for CCR7 among CD45RO-negative cells, yielding a CD45RA+CCR7+ population from which TemRA cells were excluded. The library relied on the immunoSEQ multiplex PCR assay. TCRdb took this table from immuneACCESS and kept in-frame rearrangements with V and J called. Such tables lack part of the clones; where checked against another copy, unresolved V genes explain under half of the gap, and the rest is unexplained. Counted in this sample were more than 2 million clones; about 95% of them appeared once. Roughly 1.1% of the sample rests with the top ten. Sample: naive CD8+ T cells sorted from blood. The sample's cell subset or site, from its label and the paper: CD45RA+CCR7+. The receptors were sampled from a man aged 18 to 35 in good health.

J is TRBJ2-3 and V is TRBV7-9; 7 nucleotides match TRBD2. Germline loops: CDR1 SEHNR, CDR2 FQNEAQ (reference sequence). Trimming cost V 5 bases and J 3 bases; bases outside gene matches: 11. CDR3 length: 16 amino acids. The CDR3 DNA reads TGTGCCAGCAGCCCACACGGGAGGCCTGAAACAGATACGCAGTATTTT. Translating gives CASSPHGRPETDTQYF.

This clone was picked up one time. This chain uses TRBV13 with TRBJ1-2; 9 nucleotides align to TRBD1. The CDR3 runs 15 residues. Germline CDR1 is PRHDT and CDR2 is FYEKMQ (reference sequence). Germline trimming cut 5 bases from V and 8 bases from J; bases unmatched to any gene: 12. In DNA form, the CDR3 reads TGTGCCAGCAGCGAGGGACAGGGTAAAGTTCGCGGCTACACCTTC. Protein: CASSEGQGKVRGYTF.

This clone occurred a few times. The chain links TRBV9 to TRBJ1-3, with D perhaps TRBD1 (6 bases). In germline, CDR1 is SGDLS, CDR2 YYNGEE. V was cut by 3 bases and J by 0 bases, with 10 bases left in between. The CDR3 sequence is 15 residues long. The CDR3 loop is CASSADRYSGNTIYF. In nucleotides, the CDR3 is TGTGCCAGCAGCGCTGACAGGTACTCTGGAAACACCATATATTTT.

The genes are TRBV27 and TRBJ2-7; D remains unclear. Germline values: CDR1 MNHEY, CDR2 SMNVEV (reference sequence). Between the trimmed V and J ends, which lost 1 base and 6 bases, there was a span of 16 bases. There are 15 residues in the CDR3. CDR3 in DNA: TGTGCCAGCAGTTTATTCTCCTCCGACCCTGGCGAGCAGTACTTC. The encoded protein is CASSLFSSDPGEQYF.

CDR3 sequence: CASSQAGDVQPQHF. CDR3 coding DNA: TGCGCCAGCAGCCAAGCGGGGGATGTTCAGCCCCAGCATTTT. The V call is TRBV4-1, the J call TRBJ1-5; D may be TRBD1 (5 bases). This CDR3 spans 14 amino acids. Germline V lookup: CDR1 MGHRA, CDR2 YSYEKL. Trimming pared 1 base from V and 6 bases from J, leaving 10 bases between.